Below are 29 T cell receptor beta chains sequenced from a single sample in a study of vaccination and CD4 T cells after COVID-19. Cultured CD4+ T cell DNA was sequenced using the Oncomine TCR Beta short-read assay. CD4+ T cells were cultured, and genomic DNA was extracted from them. TCRdb redid the calling of the PCR reads with MiXCR, one entry per CDR3 protein. The sample lists fewer than 7,000 distinct CDR3 sequences; 33% were seen once. Their recognized antigens are unknown. The treatment: roughly ten-day PBMC culture with coronavirus spike peptide pools or control peptides (ViraFEST assay). Gathering of the CD4+ T cells, from the unexposed donor, took place before the COVID-19 pandemic (2011-2018). Sequenced material: CD4+ T cells from blood, cultured in vitro. Receptor source: a human donor in good health.

In this sample, this clonotype turned up a few times. V is TRBV7-2 and J is TRBJ2-7; D is undetermined. V was shortened by 5 bases and J by 6 bases, with 20 bases between the two germline ends. CDR3 length: 15 residues. The germline CDR1 and CDR2 sequences are SGHTA and FQGNSA. CDR3 in amino acids: CASSRVGPRIGEQYF. The CDR3 DNA reads TGTGCCAGCAGCCGGGTCGGGCCCCGAATCGGCGAGCAGTACTTC.

The chain recombines TRBV6-1 with TRBJ2-5, with D tentatively TRBD1 (5 bases). CDR1 is MNHNS and CDR2 is SASEGT in the germline V gene. V lost 6 bases to trimming and J lost 5 bases, with 22 bases between them. The CDR3 runs to 16 residues. The CDR3 spells CASSHYYPQGGETQYF. The CDR3 DNA reads TGTGCCAGCAGCCATTATTATCCCCAGGGTGGGGAGACCCAGTACTTC.

This clonotype was seen just once. The chain links TRBV7-2 to TRBJ1-4, with 7 positions matching TRBD1. The germline CDR1 and CDR2 sequences are SGHTA and FQGNSA. This CDR3 has 16 amino acids. V trimming: 2 bases; J trimming: 10 bases; junction bases outside the gene matches: 13. CDR3 DNA sequence: TGTGCCAGCAGCTTACTACCAGGAGGGGGCCGTGGAAAACTGTTTTTT. Amino acids: CASSLLPGGGRGKLFF.

This clonotype appeared a few times. The CDR3 nucleotides are TGTGCCACCAGCAGACAGGGGGAAGCGGGGCCGTACTTC. This gives the protein CATSRQGEAGPYF. V gene TRBV15 combines with J gene TRBJ2-7; TRBD1 or TRBD2 may be the D gene (7 bases each). Germline CDR1 and CDR2: LNHNV and YYDKDF (reference sequence). V was cut by 2 bases and J by 12 bases, with 17 bases left in between. This CDR3 is built from 13 residues. Supplemented by reference TRBV15 and TRBJ2-7, the full variable domain reads DAMVIQNPRYQVTQFGKPVTLSCSQTLNHNVMYWYQQKSSQAPKLLFHYYDKDFNNEADTPDNFQSRRPNTSFCFLDIRSPGLGDTAMYLCATSRQGEAGPYFGPGTRLTVT.

This chain joins TRBV4-2 and TRBJ2-7; 10 nucleotides line up with TRBD1. Germline CDR1 LGHNA, CDR2 YNFKEQ. The ends lost 1 base at V and 3 bases at J; junction bases unmatched: 6. This CDR3 has 16 residues. The CDR3 sequence: CASSQAGQGGLYEQYF. Here the CDR3 DNA reads TGTGCCAGCAGCCAAGCAGGACAGGGGGGCCTCTACGAGCAGTACTTC.

The chain uses TRBV28 and TRBJ1-5, with D uncertain. Trimming shortened V by 10 bases and J by 2 bases, and 12 bases separated the two germline ends. Germline-derived CDR1 and CDR2 are MDHEN and SYDVKM. The CDR3 is 13 residues long. This CDR3 is CAIKDGGNQPQHF. In DNA form, the CDR3 reads TGTGCCATCAAGGACGGGGGCAATCAGCCCCAGCATTTT.

The V gene is TRBV6-1, the J gene TRBJ1-2, with D maybe TRBD1 (5 bases). Deletions cut 5 bases from V and 7 bases from J, with 11 bases between. There are 12 residues in the CDR3. Germline loops: CDR1 MNHNS, CDR2 SASEGT. CDR3 DNA sequence: TGTGCCAGCAGTCCAGGTGGGGCTGGCTACACCTTC. This encodes CASSPGGAGYTF.

This chain links TRBV11-3 with TRBJ2-1; D remains ambiguous. This CDR3 comprises 13 residues. V was trimmed by 2 bases and J by 9 bases, leaving 11 bases between them. Looked up from germline, CDR1 is SGHNT and CDR2 is YENEEA. The CDR3 nucleotides read TGTGCCAGCAGCTTAATTCTGGGCGGTGAGCAGTTCTTC. Amino acid sequence: CASSLILGGEQFF.

CDR3 DNA sequence: TGTGCCAGCAGCTTGAGGGGGCCCTTTGAGCAGTTCTTC. Its protein product is CASSLRGPFEQFF. The J gene is TRBJ2-1, the V gene TRBV5-6; TRBD1 agrees at 7 bases. The CDR3 extends over 13 amino acids. The J segment lost 9 bases and the V segment lost 1 base, leaving 4 bases of the junction unmatched. Germline V lookup: CDR1 SGHDT, CDR2 YYEEEE.

This clonotype was found a few times. The chain carries TRBV20-1 and TRBJ2-4; D is perhaps TRBD2 (5 bases). This CDR3 region has 15 residues. Trimming took 3 bases from V and 2 from J, leaving 14 bases between them. Per germline, CDR1 DFQATT and CDR2 SNEGSKA (reference sequence). The DNA of the CDR3 is TGCAGTGCTAGTATCGGAGGCCCCTCCAAAAACATTCAGTACTTC. Encoded protein: CSASIGGPSKNIQYF.

This clonotype occurred a few times. This chain links TRBV6-2 or TRBV6-3 with TRBJ2-3; TRBD1 aligns across 10 bases. Germline V lookup: CDR1 MNHEY, CDR2 SVGEGT. This CDR3 is 16 amino acids long. Trimming at V came to 4 bases and at J to 6 bases, leaving 10 bases not matched to a gene. The CDR3 sequence: CASSWGPGQGKDTQYF. The CDR3 coding sequence is TGTGCCAGCAGTTGGGGACCGGGACAGGGGAAGGATACGCAGTATTTT.

This chain connects TRBV19 to TRBJ1-1; 12 nucleotides agree with TRBD1. Germline V CDR1 and CDR2: LNHDA, SQIVND (reference sequence). This CDR3 comprises 15 residues. Trimming took 4 bases from V and 11 from J; bases not matched to a gene: 11. The CDR3 protein is CASSRDRGLPSPAFF. CDR3 DNA sequence: TGTGCCAGTAGTAGGGACAGGGGGCTACCCTCGCCGGCTTTCTTT.

This sequence joins TRBV20-1 and TRBJ2-7; no clear D. V lost 1 base and J 5 bases, leaving 12 bases between the germline ends. Germline CDR1 reads DFQATT; CDR2 reads SNEGSKA (reference sequence). The CDR3 sequence is 13 residues long. CDR3 sequence: CSARGGSYHEQYF. CDR3 nucleotides: TGCAGTGCTAGAGGTGGGTCTTACCACGAGCAGTACTTC.

The count of this clonotype is one. The chain employs TRBV5-1 and TRBJ1-1; D gene uncertain. The CDR3 runs 16 residues. V dropped 0 bases and J dropped 0 bases, with 12 bases sitting between them. CDR1 is SGHRS, CDR2 YFSETQ, per germline. Written as DNA, the CDR3 is TGCGCCAGCAGCTTGGCGGCCAGCTTCATGAACACTGAAGCTTTCTTT. Translating gives CASSLAASFMNTEAFF.

This clonotype was observed a few times. The genes are TRBV9 and TRBJ2-3, with 7 bases that match TRBD2. The CDR3 contains 14 residues. Trimming cost V 3 bases and J 3 bases; bases outside gene matches: 4. CDR1 is SGDLS and CDR2 is YYNGEE in the germline V gene. The CDR3 DNA is TGTGCCAGCAGCGCAGGACTAGAAACAGATACGCAGTATTTT. Protein: CASSAGLETDTQYF.

Remarks on this clonotype: Germline is not matched at one junction end, which may reflect a read error. The chain joins TRBV7-2 to TRBJ2-7; 7 bases map to TRBD2. This CDR3 region has 14 residues. In germline, CDR1 is SGHTA, CDR2 FQGNSA. The CDR3 nucleotides read TGTGCCAGCGGCTTGGCCGCGGGAGTTTACGAGCAGTACTTC. Translated: CASGLAAGVYEQYF.

This clonotype was picked up a small number of times. The chain employs TRBV6-2 or TRBV6-3 and TRBJ2-2; D not certain. The CDR3 runs to 14 residues. CDR1 MNHEY and CDR2 SVGEGT come from the germline V gene. V was trimmed by 0 bases and J by 4 bases, leaving 6 bases between them. The chain's CDR3 is CASSYSTTTGELFF. DNA for the CDR3: TGTGCCAGCAGTTACTCAACCACCACCGGGGAGCTGTTTTTT.

The sample holds a few counts of this clonotype. V usage is TRBV15 and J usage is TRBJ2-5; 11 bases are shared with TRBD2. V lost 1 base, J lost 3 bases, and 4 bases stayed unmatched. CDR3 length: 16 amino acids. CDR1 and CDR2 (germline): LNHNV, YYDKDF (reference sequence). In nucleotides, the CDR3 is TGTGCCACCAGCAGAGCTTTAGCGGGAGGGGAAGAGACCCAGTACTTC. This translates into CATSRALAGGEETQYF. Variable domain in full (rest from reference TRBV15 and TRBJ2-5): DAMVIQNPRYQVTQFGKPVTLSCSQTLNHNVMYWYQQKSSQAPKLLFHYYDKDFNNEADTPDNFQSRRPNTSFCFLDIRSPGLGDTAMYLCATSRALAGGEETQYFGPGTRLLVL.

This clonotype was picked up a small number of times. The chain employs TRBV29-1 and TRBJ2-7, with 12 nucleotides matching TRBD2. The CDR3 sequence is 14 residues long. Germline assignment: CDR1 SQVTM and CDR2 ANQGSEA. CDR3 sequence: CSGGTSGRSYEQYF. CDR3 coding DNA: TGCAGTGGAGGTACTAGCGGGAGGTCCTACGAGCAGTACTTC.

The chain couples TRBV24-1 to TRBJ2-3, with D uncertain. The germline V gene has CDR1 KGHDR and CDR2 SFDVKD. V lost 5 bases and J lost 1, with 15 bases in between. CDR3 size: 16 residues. CDR3 sequence: CATSAPLSRGTDTQYF. CDR3 nucleotide sequence: TGTGCCACCAGTGCCCCACTCAGCCGAGGCACAGATACGCAGTATTTT.

The chain is built from TRBV7-3 and TRBJ2-1, with 8 bases that match TRBD2. The ends lost 2 bases at V and 6 bases at J; junction bases unmatched: 3. The CDR3 covers 14 residues. CDR1 and CDR2 from the germline V gene are SGHTA and FQGTGA. The CDR3 nucleotides are TGTGCCAGCAGCTTACGCGGGGGGCGCAATGAGCAGTTCTTC. Protein sequence: CASSLRGGRNEQFF.

This clonotype turned up a few times. The gene calls are TRBV27 and TRBJ2-3; D perhaps matches TRBD1 (6 bases). CDR3 length equals 17 residues. Germline V gene lookup returns CDR1 MNHEY and CDR2 SMNVEV (reference sequence). The V end lost 2 bases, the J end lost 6 bases, and 21 bases lay between the germline ends. The CDR3 is CASSLLGLGAGPDTQYF. As DNA, the CDR3 is TGTGCCAGCAGTTTACTCGGGTTGGGGGCAGGACCGGATACGCAGTATTTT.

This clonotype is classed as medium-sized. The V call is TRBV6-1, the J call TRBJ2-7; possibly TRBD2 for D (5 bases). This CDR3 contains 14 residues. V was trimmed by 6 bases and J by 0 bases, leaving 12 bases between them. Germline CDR1 reads MNHNS; CDR2 reads SASEGT. CDR3 sequence (DNA): TGTGCCAGCAGCGGCGGCGGGCTCTCCTACGAGCAGTACTTC. It yields the protein CASSGGGLSYEQYF.

This chain connects TRBV20-1 to TRBJ1-1; D is unclear. Per germline, CDR1 DFQATT and CDR2 SNEGSKA (reference sequence). Trimming removed 3 bases from V and 0 bases from J, with 11 bases in between. The CDR3 sequence is 14 residues long. CDR3 nucleotide sequence: TGCAGTGCTAGGGACGCAGCTTTGAACACTGAAGCTTTCTTT. Protein: CSARDAALNTEAFF.

The CDR3 is CASSLAIGGDTDTQYF. The CDR3 region has the DNA TGCGCCAGCAGCTTGGCGATTGGGGGGGACACAGATACGCAGTATTTT. This rearrangement joins TRBV5-1 to TRBJ2-3; 7 nucleotides line up with TRBD2. The CDR3 length is 16 residues. The V segment lost 0 bases and the J segment 2 bases; nucleotides outside the gene matches: 6. Looked up from germline, CDR1 is SGHRS and CDR2 is YFSETQ. Full variable domain (outside the CDR3, taken from reference TRBV5-1 and TRBJ2-3): KAGVTQTPRYLIKTRGQQVTLSCSPISGHRSVSWYQQTPGQGLQFLFEYFSETQRNKGNFPGRFSGRQFSNSRSEMNVSTLELGDSALYLCASSLAIGGDTDTQYFGPGTRLTVL.

This clonotype was observed a few times. The J gene is TRBJ1-1, the V gene TRBV7-9; D remains unclear. The germline V gene encodes CDR1 SEHNR and CDR2 FQNEAQ (reference sequence). Deletions cut 0 bases from V and 11 bases from J, with 10 bases between. There are 12 residues in the CDR3. In DNA, the CDR3 is TGTGCCAGCAGCTTAGCGGGATACTGGGCTTTCTTT. It codes for CASSLAGYWAFF. Using reference TRBV7-9 and TRBJ1-1 for the parts outside the CDR3, the full variable domain is DTGVSQNPRHKITKRGQNVTFRCDPISEHNRLYWYRQTLGQGPEFLTYFQNEAQLEKSRLLSDRFSAERPKGSFSTLEIQRTEQGDSAMYLCASSLAGYWAFFGQGTRLTVV.

The chain has TRBV2 and TRBJ2-3; 9 positions match TRBD2. The CDR3 extends over 14 amino acids. Per the germline V gene, CDR1 is SNHLY and CDR2 is FYNNEI. V shed 7 bases and J 0 bases; nucleotides not matched to a gene: 2. The chain's CDR3 is CASISGGSTDTQYF. The CDR3 DNA reads TGTGCCAGCATTAGCGGGGGAAGCACAGATACGCAGTATTTT. Together with reference TRBV2 and TRBJ2-3, the CDR3 gives the full variable domain: EPEVTQTPSHQVTQMGQEVILRCVPISNHLYFYWYRQILGQKVEFLVSFYNNEISEKSEIFDDQFSVERPDGSNFTLKIRSTKLEDSAMYFCASISGGSTDTQYFGPGTRLTVL.

In its sample, this clonotype is medium-sized. The chain uses TRBV6-5 and TRBJ1-1; D ambiguous. Germline V CDR1 and CDR2: MNHEY, SVGAGI. The CDR3 extends over 15 amino acids. Trimming removed 0 bases from V and 7 bases from J, with 15 bases in between. The CDR3 DNA reads as TGTGCCAGCAGTTACTCGGGTGGCATTGGTATTGAAGCTTTCTTT. Amino acid sequence: CASSYSGGIGIEAFF.

The V and J genes are TRBV5-6 and TRBJ2-5, with D possibly being TRBD1 (6 bases). CDR1 is SGHDT and CDR2 is YYEEEE in the germline V gene. With 3 bases removed from V and 1 base from J, the gap between germline ends came to 10 bases. This CDR3 region has 14 residues. The CDR3 is CASSWGHSQETQYF. In nucleotides, the CDR3 is TGTGCCAGCAGCTGGGGACATAGCCAAGAGACCCAGTACTTC.